A selection of T cell receptor beta chains follows, all from one sample in a study of memory CD4+ T cells and cytomegalovirus serostatus. Generated by immunoSEQ multiplex PCR, the TCRdb table keeps only in-frame clones and is missing some. The sample lists about 57,000 clones; 70% to 80% were seen once. Source material: memory CD4+ T cells from blood. These TCRs come from an adult in good health and CMV-seronegative. The CDR3 runs from the conserved cysteine through the conserved F or W. Fields, in order: V gene, CDR3 protein.

TRBV5-1	CASNLVGLADGTQYF
TRBV2	CASKLSSSYEQYF
TRBV7-2	CASTLSGNEQFF
TRBV12-5	CASGLGSLGANEKLFF
TRBV5-4	CASSLGSGNSYEQYF
TRBV7-2	CASSVRKGNTEAFF
TRBV5-5	CASSLLGGGEAFF
TRBV7-9	CASSLTTGRSYGYTF
TRBV5-1	CASRNPRHLTSYEQYF
TRBV10-3	CASSEKGRTGMTPQHF
TRBV4-1	CASSSWDRVYEQYF
TRBV4-2	CTSSLFDGTPTYEQYF
TRBV27	CASSSLASGSYEQYF
TRBV5-4	CASSWALPQGYGYTF
TRBV2	CASTFSVRNQPQHF
TRBV2	CASRSMSSGRLRHNEQFF
TRBV7-2	CASSRRDSTGELFF
TRBV5-4	CASSLEGGVDIQYF
TRBV5-4	CASSFAGSRQPQHF
TRBV5-5	CASSPRGGDEQYF
TRBV18	CASSLQGSNEQFF
TRBV30	CAWSRWGTEAFF
TRBV6-1	CASSLDRGATEAFF
TRBV6-5	CASSPGQREYF
TRBV28	CASTPFRGLQQFF
TRBV9	CASSIGQSSGNTIYF
TRBV29-1	CSVGVRGPTDTQYF
TRBV5-1	CASSLEQTYSPLHF
TRBV28	CASSLGLMGGETQYF
TRBV5-6	CASSPRAIGPEAFF
TRBV2	CASELLRASTEAFF
TRBV6-1	CASSPEGGLREQYF
TRBV6-1	CASSEGLGPNTEAFF
TRBV28	CASSPGVNGEKLFF
TRBV30	CAWSRTGQEIQYF